Following are 29 T cell receptor beta chains from one sample sequenced in a study of T cell responses to AZD1222 COVID-19 vaccine. Generated by immunoSEQ multiplex PCR, the TCRdb table keeps only in-frame clones and is missing some. This table holds roughly 150,000 clones, 91% found once. The material sequenced was peripheral blood, taken on day 0 of AZD1222 vaccination. The receptor source for this set is an adult in good health.

The CDR3 bases are TGTGCCTGGGGGATCTACGAGCAGTACTTC. Protein sequence: CAWGIYEQYF. The rearrangement links TRBV30 to TRBJ2-7, with no clear D. The V end lost 5 bases, the J end lost 3 bases, and 5 bases lay between the germline ends. From germline, CDR1 is GTSNPN and CDR2 SVGIG (reference sequence). The CDR3 totals 10 residues. The full variable domain, with the rest looked up from reference TRBV30 and TRBJ2-7, is SQTIHQWPATLVQPVGSPLSLECTVEGTSNPNLYWYRQAAGRGLQLLFYSVGIGQISSEVPQNLSASRPQDRQFILSSKKLLLSDSGFYLCAWGIYEQYFGPGTRLTVT.

The V and J genes are TRBV10-3 and TRBJ2-7, with a weak D call TRBD1 (6 bases). V gave up 6 bases and J gave up 5 bases, with 14 bases separating them. The germline gives CDR1 ENHRY, CDR2 SYGVKD. The length of the CDR3 is 13 residues. CDR3 nucleotides: TGTGCCATCAGCGAACAGGGCCATCACGAGCAGTACTTC. Residues: CAISEQGHHEQYF.

V usage is TRBV12-5 and J usage is TRBJ1-5; 9 nucleotides match TRBD1. With V trimmed by 5 bases and J by 0 bases, 5 bases remained unmatched. The CDR3 totals 16 residues. In germline, CDR1 is LGHNT, CDR2 FRNRAP. As DNA, the CDR3 is TGTGCTAGTGGTACCGGACAGGGGTATAGCAATCAGCCCCAGCATTTT. Its protein product is CASGTGQGYSNQPQHF.

The chain is built from TRBV11-2 and TRBJ2-3; TRBD2 matches 7 bases. The CDR3 runs to 14 residues. CDR1 and CDR2 from the germline V gene are SGHAT and FQNNGV. The J segment lost 8 bases and the V segment lost 6 bases, leaving 11 bases of the junction unmatched. CDR3 sequence reads: CASSTGTTALTQYF. CDR3 nucleotides: TGTGCCAGCAGTACCGGGACTACTGCCCTTACGCAGTATTTT.

The chain is built from TRBV28 and TRBJ2-7, with D hard to call. The CDR3 contains 11 residues. Trimming took 1 base from V and 6 from J, leaving 4 bases between them. CDR1 is MDHEN and CDR2 is SYDVKM in the germline V gene. CDR3 DNA: TGTGCCAGCAGTTTATCTCTCGAGCAGTACTTC. Residues: CASSLSLEQYF.

This clone was seen only once. This sequence joins TRBV30 and TRBJ2-6, with 7 bases matching TRBD2. V lost 3 bases, J lost 4 bases, and 3 bases stayed unmatched. CDR3 length: 14 amino acids. Germline-derived CDR1 and CDR2 are GTSNPN and SVGIG (reference sequence). The CDR3 DNA reads TGTGCCTGGAGGAGCGGGGCAGGGGCCAACGTCCTGACTTTC. Protein: CAWRSGAGANVLTF. Based on the CDR3 plus reference TRBV30 and TRBJ2-6, the full variable domain is SQTIHQWPATLVQPVGSPLSLECTVEGTSNPNLYWYRQAAGRGLQLLFYSVGIGQISSEVPQNLSASRPQDRQFILSSKKLLLSDSGFYLCAWRSGAGANVLTFGAGSRLTVL.

The V and J genes are TRBV30 and TRBJ2-5, with a weak D call TRBD1 (6 bases). CDR1 is GTSNPN and CDR2 is SVGIG in the germline V gene (reference sequence). The CDR3 is 13 amino acids. V was clipped by 5 bases and J by 5 bases, with 15 bases between them. CDR3 sequence reads: CAWAGTPQETQYF. The CDR3 region has the DNA TGTGCCTGGGCAGGGACACCCCAGGAGACCCAGTACTTC.

The chain recombines TRBV27 with TRBJ1-1; D uncertain. The germline CDR1 and CDR2 sequences are MNHEY and SMNVEV (reference sequence). The CDR3 runs to 15 residues. Trimming removed 8 bases from V and 4 bases from J, with 20 bases in between. The CDR3 region has the DNA TGTGCCAGCTCTTCTTTGGCGGGCCGGGCCACTGAAGCTTTCTTT. It is translated as CASSSLAGRATEAFF.

V gene TRBV7-8 combines with J gene TRBJ2-2; 9 positions match TRBD1. J was trimmed by 4 bases and V by 4 bases; bases with no gene match: 10. This CDR3 has 17 amino acids. Germline values: CDR1 SGHVS, CDR2 FQNEAQ. The CDR3, as DNA: TGTGCCAGCAGCTCCCTGGGACAGGGACCGGGCACCGGGGAGCTGTTTTTT. It codes for CASSSLGQGPGTGELFF.

CDR3 loop: CASSFAGIHTGELFF. The CDR3 nucleotides are TGTGCCAGCAGCTTCGCCGGGATACACACCGGGGAGCTGTTTTTT. The chain has TRBV13 and TRBJ2-2; maybe TRBD2 (5 bases). Trimming removed 3 bases at V and 3 bases at J, with 11 bases between. This CDR3 contains 15 residues. Germline V lookup: CDR1 PRHDT, CDR2 FYEKMQ (reference sequence).

This clone was detected only once. The chain combines TRBV21-1 with TRBJ1-2; TRBD1, the D gene given by the table, was not confirmed from the DNA. TRBV21-1 is a pseudogene segment. The CDR3 is 15 residues long. The CDR3 sequence is CASSKNTGGNYGYTF. The CDR3 coding sequence is TGTGCCAGCAGCAAAAATACAGGGGGGAACTATGGCTACACCTTC.

The rearrangement links TRBV5-4 to TRBJ2-1, with 11 positions matching TRBD2. Germline CDR1 is SGHNT and CDR2 is YYREEE (reference sequence). This CDR3 spans 15 amino acids. The junction had 4 bases not matched to a gene; V was cut back by 2 bases and J by 6 bases. The CDR3: CASSFGLAGGNEQFF. CDR3 coding DNA: TGTGCCAGCAGCTTCGGCCTAGCGGGGGGCAATGAGCAGTTCTTC.

The rearrangement links TRBV6-6 to TRBJ2-2; either TRBD1 or TRBD2 may supply D (5 bases each). Germline V CDR1 and CDR2: MNHNY, SVGAGI (reference sequence). V was shortened by 8 bases and J by 6 bases, with 16 bases between the two germline ends. This CDR3 is 14 amino acids long. The CDR3 DNA reads TGTGCCAGCGAGAGGGGTGAGGGAGCCGGGGAGCTGTTTTTT. This translates into CASERGEGAGELFF.

The V gene is TRBV19, the J gene TRBJ1-1; no reliable D call. V was trimmed by 3 bases and J by 5 bases, leaving 16 bases between them. Germline loops: CDR1 LNHDA, CDR2 SQIVND (reference sequence). This CDR3 has 15 amino acids. CDR3 region: CASSIQEGLGTEAFF. CDR3 in DNA: TGTGCCAGTAGTATTCAAGAGGGTTTGGGAACTGAAGCTTTCTTT.

The chain carries TRBV20-1 and TRBJ1-2; a weak D match, TRBD1 (6 bases). The CDR3 is made up of 12 amino acids. Germline V gene sequence: CDR1 DFQATT, CDR2 SNEGSKA (reference sequence). Trimming shortened V by 3 bases and J by 4 bases, and 9 bases separated the two germline ends. CDR3 DNA: TGCAGTGCTAGTGGACAGCTCTATGGCTACACCTTC. Its translation: CSASGQLYGYTF.

This chain joins TRBV4-1 and TRBJ1-1; D unclear. The CDR3 is 15 amino acids. With 4 bases removed from V and 4 bases from J, the gap between germline ends came to 16 bases. Germline V gene sequence: CDR1 MGHRA, CDR2 YSYEKL. CDR3 nucleotide sequence: TGCGCCAGCAGCCTCATGCTTGAGTCGGGCACTGAAGCTTTCTTT. Translating gives CASSLMLESGTEAFF.

This clone has only a few counts. The chain carries TRBV23-1 and TRBJ2-1; tentative D call: TRBD1 (6 bases). TRBV23-1 carries the ORF label, with uncertain function. V lost 9 bases and J lost 7, with 7 bases in between. There are 10 residues in the CDR3. CDR3 sequence reads: CASQGNEQFF. Written as DNA, the CDR3 is TGCGCCAGTCAGGGGAATGAGCAGTTCTTC.

In its sample, this clone was seen once. The chain recombines TRBV7-9 with TRBJ1-6; no reliable D call. Germline CDR1 is SEHNR and CDR2 is FQNEAQ (reference sequence). Trimming pared 4 bases from V and 7 bases from J, leaving 5 bases between. The CDR3 extends over 12 amino acids. CDR3 amino acids: CASSWENSPLHF. The CDR3 nucleotides read TGTGCCAGCAGCTGGGAAAATTCACCCCTCCACTTT.

The V call is TRBV5-5, the J call TRBJ1-1, with 7 bases matching TRBD1. With V trimmed by 1 base and J by 7 bases, 4 bases remained unmatched. The CDR3 has 13 amino acids. Germline V gene data show CDR1 as SGHKS and CDR2 as YYEKEE (reference sequence). CDR3 bases: TGTGCCAGCAGCTTGACAGGGGATGGTGAAGCTTTCTTT. It codes for CASSLTGDGEAFF.

This clone was counted only a few times. This rearrangement joins TRBV4-2 to TRBJ2-7; D gene ambiguous. Trimming removed 6 bases from V and 2 bases from J, with 14 bases in between. This CDR3 comprises 14 residues. The germline V gene encodes CDR1 LGHNA and CDR2 YNFKEQ. CDR3 sequence (DNA): TGTGCCAGCAGTTACGACGGTCGCCCCTACGAGCAGTACTTC. Its protein product is CASSYDGRPYEQYF.

The chain uses TRBV30 and TRBJ2-2; no reliable D call. The CDR3 is 12 amino acids. V was clipped by 3 bases and J by 6 bases, with 8 bases between them. Germline CDR1 reads GTSNPN; CDR2 reads SVGIG (reference sequence). CDR3: CAWSGYAGELFF. CDR3 coding DNA: TGTGCCTGGAGCGGGTATGCCGGGGAGCTGTTTTTT.

The V call is TRBV11-3, the J call TRBJ1-4; D is uncertain. The CDR3 extends over 15 amino acids. Per germline, CDR1 SGHNT and CDR2 YENEEA. V gave up 1 base and J gave up 8 bases, with 14 bases separating them. The CDR3 is CASSLGHRAEEKLFF. The CDR3 DNA reads TGTGCCAGCAGCTTAGGACATCGGGCGGAGGAAAAACTGTTTTTT.

The gene calls are TRBV6-2 or TRBV6-3 and TRBJ2-5; D is tentatively TRBD1 or TRBD2 (5 bases each). Trimming took 4 bases from V and 2 from J, leaving 17 bases between them. There are 16 residues in the CDR3. Per germline, CDR1 MNHEY and CDR2 SVGEGT. CDR3 amino acids: CASSSSSRGEQETQYF. CDR3 in DNA: TGTGCCAGCAGTTCCTCCTCGAGAGGGGAGCAAGAGACCCAGTACTTC.

This clone came up once. The chain uses TRBV6-1 and TRBJ2-5, with a possible D match to TRBD2 (6 bases). Germline assignment: CDR1 MNHNS and CDR2 SASEGT. This CDR3 contains 16 residues. The V end lost 4 bases, the J end lost 1 base, and 16 bases lay between the germline ends. Here the CDR3 reads CASSARAGRLQETQYF. In DNA, the CDR3 is TGTGCCAGCAGTGCCCGGGCGGGGCGACTCCAAGAGACCCAGTACTTC.

V and J are TRBV7-9 and TRBJ1-2; D is undetermined. In germline, CDR1 is SEHNR, CDR2 FQNEAQ (reference sequence). There are 14 residues in the CDR3. V was shortened by 5 bases and J by 3 bases, with 13 bases between the two germline ends. Written as DNA, the CDR3 is TGTGCCAGCAGCCATACCGATAAAGACTATGGCTACACCTTC. Translating it yields CASSHTDKDYGYTF.

This clone was seen a few times. The rearrangement links TRBV10-2 to TRBJ1-2; no reliable D call. The CDR3 covers 14 residues. Germline V gene sequence: CDR1 WSHSY, CDR2 SAAADI. V lost 0 bases, J lost 7 bases, and 12 bases lay in between. This chain's CDR3 is CASSESGSLRGYTF. The CDR3, as DNA: TGCGCCAGCAGTGAGTCGGGCAGCCTACGTGGCTACACCTTC.

The genes are TRBV5-6 and TRBJ1-2, with TRBD1 matching over 7 bases. Germline-derived CDR1 and CDR2 are SGHDT and YYEEEE. The CDR3 has 16 amino acids. J gave up 8 bases and V 3 bases, and 16 bases lay outside the gene matches. In DNA, the CDR3 is TGTGCCAGCAGCTCGCCCACCATCGACAGGGCGTACGGCTACACCTTC. As protein: CASSSPTIDRAYGYTF.

The V call is TRBV5-6, the J call TRBJ1-6; D is unresolved. This CDR3 has 16 amino acids. V was cut by 3 bases and J by 7 bases, with 17 bases left in between. CDR1 is SGHDT and CDR2 is YYEEEE in the germline V gene. CDR3 bases: TGTGCCAGCAGCTCCCAGGCGGGGAAGAAAAATTCACCCCTCCACTTT. Translated: CASSSQAGKKNSPLHF.

This rearrangement joins TRBV9 to TRBJ2-1; 8 nucleotides line up with TRBD2. V lost 2 bases and J lost 8; bases outside the gene matches: 6. The CDR3 runs to 14 residues. Germline V lookup: CDR1 SGDLS, CDR2 YYNGEE. In nucleotides, the CDR3 is TGTGCCAGCAGCGTCCGGGGGGGCGGTGATGAGCAGTTCTTC. It translates to CASSVRGGGDEQFF.